What follows are 10 T cell receptor beta chains derived from one specimen sequenced in a study of T cell changes during pregnancy in multiple sclerosis. Method: immunoSEQ multiplex PCR; TCRdb's copy keeps in-frame clones and lacks some. The sample contains about 2,200 clones, about 82% of which appear only once. Specimen: CD4+ T cells from PBMCs (not recorded whether the cells were cultured). These receptors originate from a female patient with multiple sclerosis, enrolled in a pregnancy study. Some clones in this sample may be carry-over from other donors' samples.

In regard to this clone: A far larger clone is a single base away, which makes a read error likely. The chain links TRBV2 to TRBJ1-3; 10 bases map to TRBD1. This CDR3 spans 15 amino acids. Germline loops: CDR1 SNHLY, CDR2 FYNNEI. This CDR3 reads CTSSTGTGAGNTIYF. Written as DNA, the CDR3 is TGTACCAGCTCTACCGGGACAGGGGCTGGAAACACCATATATTTT. The full variable domain, in which reference TRBV2 and TRBJ1-3 provide the parts outside the CDR3, is EPEVTQTPSHQVTQMGQEVILRCVPISNHLYFYWYRQILGQKVEFLVSFYNNEISEKSEIFDDQFSVERPDGSNFTLKIRSTKLEDSAMYFCTSSTGTGAGNTIYFGEGSWLTVV.

V gene TRBV5-1 combines with J gene TRBJ2-7, with 11 bases that match TRBD2. The CDR3 sequence is 15 residues long. Germline CDR1 SGHRS, CDR2 YFSETQ. The trim removed 0 bases at V and 4 bases at J, leaving 3 bases unmatched. The CDR3 loop is CASSLELAGAYEQYF. CDR3 DNA: TGCGCCAGCAGCTTGGAACTAGCGGGGGCTTACGAGCAGTACTTC. The whole variable domain, filled in from reference TRBV5-1 and TRBJ2-7, reads KAGVTQTPRYLIKTRGQQVTLSCSPISGHRSVSWYQQTPGQGLQFLFEYFSETQRNKGNFPGRFSGRQFSNSRSEMNVSTLELGDSALYLCASSLELAGAYEQYFGPGTRLTVT.

The J gene is TRBJ2-1, the V gene TRBV28, with 8 bases matching TRBD1. V trimming: 6 bases; J trimming: 5 bases; junction bases outside the gene matches: 3. CDR3 length: 13 residues. Germline V gene lookup returns CDR1 MDHEN and CDR2 SYDVKM. The CDR3: CASRRQGNNEQFF. CDR3 sequence (DNA): TGTGCCAGCAGAAGACAGGGGAACAATGAGCAGTTCTTC.

The DNA for the CDR3 is TGTGCCAGCAACCCCGGAGCCCCCAATCAGCCCCAGCATTTT. The encoded protein is CASNPGAPNQPQHF. V usage is TRBV6-1 and J usage is TRBJ1-5; D gene ambiguous. V shed 7 bases and J shed 3 bases, with 13 bases lying between them. Germline V gene lookup returns CDR1 MNHNS and CDR2 SASEGT. The CDR3 is 14 residues long.

The chain carries TRBV11-3 and TRBJ2-7; TRBD1 matches 12 bases. Germline-derived CDR1 and CDR2 are SGHNT and YENEEA. The V and J ends lost 3 bases and 2 bases, in that order; junction bases with no gene match: 5. The CDR3 is 16 residues long. CDR3 in DNA: TGTGCCAGCAGCTTGGGGACAGGGGGCGCCGCCTACGAGCAGTACTTC. The encoded protein is CASSLGTGGAAYEQYF.

The chain recombines TRBV7-9 with TRBJ2-3; 7 bases map to TRBD2. CDR1 is SEHNR and CDR2 is FQNEAQ in the germline V gene (reference sequence). The V gene end was trimmed by 2 bases and the J gene end by 6 bases; junction bases not matched to a gene: 8. This CDR3 contains 15 residues. The chain's CDR3 is CASSLLREPVDTQYF. As DNA, the CDR3 is TGTGCCAGCAGCTTATTGCGGGAGCCGGTGGATACGCAGTATTTT.

By its share, this clone is medium-sized. V and J are TRBV6-1 and TRBJ1-5; weak D call: TRBD1 (6 bases). Germline CDR1 and CDR2: MNHNS and SASEGT. The V and J ends lost 6 bases and 3 bases respectively, with 15 bases between them. This CDR3 spans 15 amino acids. CDR3 amino acids: CASRSTGASNQPQHF. The CDR3 DNA sequence: TGTGCCAGCAGGTCCACGGGGGCCTCCAATCAGCCCCAGCATTTT.

The chain carries TRBV6-5 and TRBJ2-7; 11 bases align to TRBD1. CDR1 is MNHEY and CDR2 is SVGAGI in the germline V gene. Germline trimming cut 6 bases from V and 6 bases from J; bases unmatched to any gene: 7. The CDR3 loop spans 14 amino acids. Here the CDR3 reads CASRPSGTGGEQYF. Written as DNA, the CDR3 is TGTGCCAGCAGGCCTTCCGGGACAGGGGGCGAGCAGTACTTC.

The chain employs TRBV6-1 and TRBJ1-5; a weak D match, TRBD1 (5 bases). The germline CDR1 and CDR2 sequences are MNHNS and SASEGT. CDR3 size: 13 residues. V was pared by 7 bases and J by 0 bases, with 7 bases between. The CDR3, as DNA: TGTGCCAGCAACGGGGCTAGCAATCAGCCCCAGCATTTT. This codes for CASNGASNQPQHF.

This chain's CDR3 is CASSLSYTGELFF. In DNA form, the CDR3 reads TGTGCCAGCAGCTTAAGCTACACCGGGGAGCTGTTTTTT. The chain couples TRBV7-2 to TRBJ2-2, with unresolved D. The germline V and J ends were trimmed by 2 bases and 3 bases, with 4 bases remaining between them. CDR1 is SGHTA and CDR2 is FQGNSA in the germline V gene. The CDR3 contains 13 residues.